The subject of this entry is one TCR beta chain. This sample was taken from a study of shared clonotypes between healthy human individuals. TCRdb's copy holds only in-frame clones and misses some; the assay was immunoSEQ multiplex PCR. The sample has 2 million to 2.5 million clones, over 85% seen once; the top ten hold 0.36%. V lost 5 bases and J 5 bases, leaving 15 bases between the germline ends. Per the germline V gene, CDR1 is MNHEY and CDR2 is SMNVEV (reference sequence). The CDR3 consists of 15 residues. The sequence came from a man between 18 and 29 years old in good health. Some clones in this sample may be carry-over from other donors' samples. The gene calls are TRBV27 and TRBJ1-4; D remains ambiguous. The specimen sequenced was naive CD4+ T cells from PBMCs. Subset here: CD45RA+ positively selected. The CDR3 region is CASSPKTRWNEKLFF. The CDR3 coding sequence is TGTGCCAGCAGTCCTAAGACCCGGTGGAATGAAAAACTGTTTTTT.